The 21 T cell receptor beta chains below come from one sample, sequenced in a study of radiotherapy plus CTLA-4 blockade in lung cancer. Measured with immunoSEQ multiplex PCR; TCRdb has only the in-frame clones, and not every one. This table has fewer than 95,000 clones, around 82% appearing once. The sequences come from peripheral blood, collected from a patient treated with radiotherapy plus ipilimumab. These receptors came from a human donor with non-small cell lung cancer who had stable disease on radiotherapy plus ipilimumab.

The rearrangement links TRBV4-1 to TRBJ2-7; 10 positions agree with TRBD2. Germline V CDR1 and CDR2: MGHRA, YSYEKL. This CDR3 is built from 15 residues. With V trimmed by 4 bases and J by 4 bases, 7 bases remained unmatched. CDR3: CASSLGLAGAYEQYF. In DNA form, the CDR3 reads TGCGCCAGCAGCCTCGGGCTAGCGGGAGCATACGAGCAGTACTTC.

The rearrangement uses TRBV4-1 and TRBJ2-1; 12 bases agree with TRBD2. The CDR3 has 16 amino acids. CDR1 and CDR2 (germline): MGHRA, YSYEKL. The V gene end was trimmed by 0 bases and the J gene end by 9 bases; junction bases not matched to a gene: 6. The CDR3 region is CASSQDPSGRASEQFF. The CDR3 nucleotides read TGCGCCAGCAGCCAAGATCCTAGCGGGAGGGCCAGTGAGCAGTTCTTC.

The gene calls are TRBV5-1 and TRBJ2-7; D gene unclear. From germline, CDR1 is SGHRS and CDR2 YFSETQ. This CDR3 comprises 14 residues. V was shortened by 0 bases and J by 2 bases, with 9 bases between the two germline ends. CDR3 nucleotides: TGCGCCAGCAGCTTGGGAGCGAACCCCTACGAGCAGTACTTC. It encodes CASSLGANPYEQYF.

The J gene is TRBJ2-7, the V gene TRBV7-2; D is ambiguous. Germline V gene sequence: CDR1 SGHTA, CDR2 FQGNSA. V was shortened by 5 bases and J by 0 bases, with 8 bases between the two germline ends. The CDR3 covers 13 residues. The CDR3 loop is CASSRMSSYEQYF. The CDR3 DNA is TGTGCCAGCAGCAGGATGAGCTCCTACGAGCAGTACTTC.

This chain joins TRBV9 and TRBJ1-3, with D possibly being TRBD1 (6 bases). Per germline, CDR1 SGDLS and CDR2 YYNGEE. This CDR3 is 16 amino acids long. V was shortened by 4 bases and J by 3 bases, with 17 bases between the two germline ends. The DNA of the CDR3 is TGTGCCAGCAGCTCTCCCGGGACAACGGTTGGAAACACCATATATTTT. Translation gives CASSSPGTTVGNTIYF.

The J gene is TRBJ2-3, the V gene TRBV5-1; weak D call: TRBD2 (5 bases). Deletions cut 1 base from V and 6 bases from J, with 15 bases between. There are 15 residues in the CDR3. Looked up from germline, CDR1 is SGHRS and CDR2 is YFSETQ. DNA for the CDR3: TGCGCCAGCAGCTTGAACCCTCCGACGGGGGATACGCAGTATTTT. The encoded protein is CASSLNPPTGDTQYF.

This clone has only one observation. This chain connects TRBV7-8 to TRBJ1-5; D possibly corresponds to TRBD1 (6 bases). This CDR3 is 14 amino acids long. The V end was cut by 4 bases, the J end by 2 bases, with 9 bases between. Germline CDR1 reads SGHVS; CDR2 reads FQNEAQ. CDR3 bases: TGTGCCAGCAGCTCAAACAGGGGCAATCAGCCCCAGCATTTT. Translating gives CASSSNRGNQPQHF.

This clone appeared once. The chain joins TRBV4-1 to TRBJ2-1, with 15 bases matching TRBD2. Trimming removed 5 bases from V and 5 bases from J; junction bases left unmatched: 1. The CDR3 loop spans 15 amino acids. CDR1 and CDR2 from the germline V gene are MGHRA and YSYEKL. The CDR3 sequence is CASSWTSGGDNEQFF. For the CDR3, the DNA is TGCGCCAGCAGCTGGACTAGCGGGGGGGACAATGAGCAGTTCTTC.

This clone occurred once. This chain joins TRBV4-1 and TRBJ2-7; maybe TRBD1 (5 bases). Trimming stripped 3 bases from V and 0 bases from J, with 9 bases between. CDR1 and CDR2 (germline): MGHRA, YSYEKL. The CDR3 is 14 residues long. The CDR3 here is CASSQSDISYEQYF. In DNA form, the CDR3 reads TGCGCCAGCAGCCAGTCGGACATCTCCTACGAGCAGTACTTC.

The chain uses TRBV18 and TRBJ1-6, with D uncertain. V lost 2 bases and J lost 4, with 12 bases in between. CDR3 length: 16 residues. Per the germline V gene, CDR1 is KGHSH and CDR2 is LQKENI. The CDR3 spells CASSPRADFYNSPLHF. In nucleotides, the CDR3 is TGTGCCAGCTCACCAAGGGCAGATTTTTATAATTCACCCCTCCACTTT.

The CDR3 bases are TGTGCCAGCAGCGCCCCCGGAAACACCATATATTTT. It codes for CASSAPGNTIYF. The rearrangement links TRBV9 to TRBJ1-3; D is uncertain. Trimming shortened V by 3 bases and J by 4 bases, and 5 bases separated the two germline ends. CDR3 size: 12 residues. Germline V gene data show CDR1 as SGDLS and CDR2 as YYNGEE.

The chain recombines TRBV10-3 with TRBJ2-5; 10 bases fit TRBD1. The DNA end lines up better with TRBJ2-7; the J call may be wrong. The germline gives CDR1 ENHRY, CDR2 SYGVKD. The CDR3 loop spans 14 amino acids. The CDR3 region has the DNA TGTGCCATCAGTAGGGACAGGGGTTCCTACGAGCAGTACTTC. This sequence encodes CAISRDRGSYEQYF.

This clone was counted a single time. The CDR3 sequence is CASSLSLSTWTETYEQYF. CDR3 in DNA: TGTGCCAGCAGCTTAAGTCTCTCAACCTGGACAGAGACCTACGAGCAGTACTTC. The chain employs TRBV13 and TRBJ2-7, with D perhaps matching TRBD1 (6 bases). Trimming removed 2 bases at V and 2 bases at J, with 22 bases between. The germline V gene encodes CDR1 PRHDT and CDR2 FYEKMQ (reference sequence). The CDR3 runs 18 residues. Based on the CDR3 plus reference TRBV13 and TRBJ2-7, the full variable domain is AAGVIQSPRHLIKEKRETATLKCYPIPRHDTVYWYQQGPGQDPQFLISFYEKMQSDKGSIPDRFSAQQFSDYHSELNMSSLELGDSALYFCASSLSLSTWTETYEQYFGPGTRLTVT.

V gene TRBV7-6 combines with J gene TRBJ1-4, with a possible D match to TRBD1 (6 bases). This CDR3 comprises 15 residues. The germline gives CDR1 SGHVS, CDR2 FNYEAQ. V was trimmed by 4 bases and J by 4 bases, leaving 13 bases between them. CDR3 in amino acids: CASSSTGGLNEKLFF. The DNA of the CDR3 is TGTGCCAGCAGCTCGACTGGGGGGCTTAATGAAAAACTGTTTTTT. The whole variable domain, filled in from reference TRBV7-6 and TRBJ1-4, reads GAGVSQSPRYKVTKRGQDVALRCDPISGHVSLYWYRQALGQGPEFLTYFNYEAQQDKSGLPNDRFSAERPEGSISTLTIQRTEQRDSAMYRCASSSTGGLNEKLFFGSGTQLSVL.

In the case of this clone: The same CDR3 also results from other DNA sequences found in this sample. The chain carries TRBV5-1 and TRBJ2-1; D might be TRBD1 (6 bases). With 0 bases removed from V and 6 bases from J, the gap between germline ends came to 19 bases. The germline CDR1 and CDR2 sequences are SGHRS and YFSETQ. The CDR3 extends over 17 amino acids. CDR3 coding DNA: TGCGCCAGCAGCTTGGACCCCCGGGACACCCGCCCCAATGAGCAGTTCTTC. As protein: CASSLDPRDTRPNEQFF.

This clone showed up just once. The chain employs TRBV5-8 and TRBJ1-3; TRBD1 agrees at 8 bases. This CDR3 is 15 amino acids long. Germline CDR1 and CDR2: SGHTS and YDEGEE. The V gene end was trimmed by 0 bases and the J gene end by 2 bases; junction bases not matched to a gene: 1. This CDR3 reads CASSLGTGTGNTIYF. CDR3 nucleotide sequence: TGTGCCAGCAGCTTGGGGACAGGGACTGGAAACACCATATATTTT. Drawing the rest from reference TRBV5-8 and TRBJ1-3, the complete variable domain is EAGVTQSPTHLIKTRGQQATLRCSPISGHTSVYWYQQALGLGLQFLLWYDEGEERNRGNFPPRFSGRQFPNYSSELNVNALELEDSALYLCASSLGTGTGNTIYFGEGSWLTVV.

The rearrangement links TRBV14 to TRBJ1-1; TRBD1 matches at 9 bases. This CDR3 spans 14 amino acids. With 6 bases clipped from V and 4 bases from J, the junction kept 6 bases outside the gene matches. In germline, CDR1 is SGHDN, CDR2 FVKESK. The CDR3 sequence: CASSRTGEGTEAFF. The CDR3 nucleotides read TGTGCCAGCAGTCGGACAGGGGAGGGCACTGAAGCTTTCTTT. Based on the CDR3 plus reference TRBV14 and TRBJ1-1, the full variable domain is EAGVTQFPSHSVIEKGQTVTLRCDPISGHDNLYWYRRVMGKEIKFLLHFVKESKQDESGMPNNRFLAERTGGTYSTLKVQPAELEDSGVYFCASSRTGEGTEAFFGQGTRLTVV.

The genes are TRBV5-8 and TRBJ1-6, with 7 bases identical to TRBD1. Germline V gene sequence: CDR1 SGHTS, CDR2 YDEGEE. The CDR3 covers 15 residues. With V trimmed by 7 bases and J by 5 bases, 9 bases remained unmatched. The CDR3 bases are TGTGCCAGCTCCGCTACCGGGACAGATAATTCACCCCTCCACTTT. Its protein product is CASSATGTDNSPLHF.

This chain links TRBV29-1 with TRBJ1-1; D is ambiguous. The germline gives CDR1 SQVTM, CDR2 ANQGSEA. The CDR3 is 13 residues long. V lost 6 bases and J lost 2, with 13 bases in between. CDR3 loop: CSVGRIGNTEAFF. The CDR3, as DNA: TGCAGCGTGGGGAGGATAGGAAACACTGAAGCTTTCTTT.

The gene calls are TRBV7-2 and TRBJ1-5, with D tentatively TRBD1 (5 bases). The CDR3 totals 16 residues. Between the trimmed V and J ends, which lost 2 bases and 1 base, there was a span of 12 bases. From germline, CDR1 is SGHTA and CDR2 FQGNSA. CDR3 amino acids: CASSLTGGWSNQPQHF. The CDR3 DNA reads TGTGCCAGCAGCTTAACCGGGGGATGGAGCAATCAGCCCCAGCATTTT.

This sequence joins TRBV5-5 and TRBJ1-6, with D tentatively TRBD1 (5 bases). V was cut by 1 base and J by 6 bases, with 20 bases left in between. Germline V gives CDR1 SGHKS, CDR2 YYEKEE (reference sequence). The CDR3 has 18 residues. CDR3 sequence reads: CASSLSPGQGRGNSPLHF. DNA of the CDR3: TGTGCCAGCAGCTTGTCGCCAGGGCAGGGAAGGGGTAATTCACCCCTCCACTTT.